Below are 5 T cell receptor beta chains sequenced from a single sample in a study of cytomegalovirus exposure and HLA in healthy donors. Here immunoSEQ multiplex PCR was the method, and the copy in TCRdb shows in-frame clones only, minus some. Of fewer than 400,000 clones listed, 88% are singletons. The sequencing input was PBMCs. These receptors came from a man younger than 40 in good health and CMV-seronegative.

In this sample, this clone turned up once. This sequence joins TRBV2 and TRBJ1-1; no clear D gene. Germline V gives CDR1 SNHLY, CDR2 FYNNEI. The CDR3 consists of 11 residues. CDR3 sequence (DNA): TGTACCACTTCAGGGAACACTGAAGCTTTCTTT. It translates to CTTSGNTEAFF.

The rearrangement uses TRBV7-8 and TRBJ2-7, with a tentative D call TRBD1 (5 bases). V dropped 5 bases and J dropped 7 bases, with 21 bases sitting between them. Per germline, CDR1 SGHVS and CDR2 FQNEAQ. The CDR3 is 15 residues long. CDR3 coding DNA: TGTGCCAGCAGCCCCGTTGTGGGGCCGACGTGGGAGCAGTACTTC. This gives the protein CASSPVVGPTWEQYF. Drawing the rest from reference TRBV7-8 and TRBJ2-7, the complete variable domain is GAGVSQSPRYKVAKRGQDVALRCDPISGHVSLFWYQQALGQGPEFLTYFQNEAQLDKSGLPSDRFFAERPEGSVSTLKIQRTQQEDSAVYLCASSPVVGPTWEQYFGPGTRLTVT.

The chain carries TRBV2 and TRBJ1-4; 7 nucleotides agree with TRBD1. The V and J ends lost 4 bases and 8 bases, in that order; junction bases with no gene match: 10. The CDR3 consists of 15 residues. CDR1 and CDR2 (germline): SNHLY, FYNNEI. CDR3 sequence: CASSADRGTVEKLFF. The CDR3, as DNA: TGTGCCAGCAGTGCCGATCGCGGGACAGTCGAAAAACTGTTTTTT. The full variable domain, with the rest looked up from reference TRBV2 and TRBJ1-4, is EPEVTQTPSHQVTQMGQEVILRCVPISNHLYFYWYRQILGQKVEFLVSFYNNEISEKSEIFDDQFSVERPDGSNFTLKIRSTKLEDSAMYFCASSADRGTVEKLFFGSGTQLSVL.

The chain combines TRBV6-1 with TRBJ1-6; tentatively, D is TRBD1 (5 bases). Germline V gene sequence: CDR1 MNHNS, CDR2 SASEGT. The ends were cut back, 4 bases at V and 8 bases at J, with 15 bases in the middle. The CDR3 has 15 residues. This CDR3 reads CASSGGDRRDSPLHF. The CDR3 DNA is TGTGCCAGCAGTGGGGGGGATCGAAGGGATTCACCCCTCCACTTT.

In this sample, this clone turned up a few times. The chain is built from TRBV9 and TRBJ2-5; a possible D gene is TRBD2 (6 bases). Trimming removed 0 bases at V and 5 bases at J, with 11 bases between. The CDR3 is 14 residues long. Germline CDR1 SGDLS, CDR2 YYNGEE. CDR3 bases: TGTGCCAGCAGCGTAGGCGGGGTTGAGGAGACCCAGTACTTC. Amino acids: CASSVGGVEETQYF.